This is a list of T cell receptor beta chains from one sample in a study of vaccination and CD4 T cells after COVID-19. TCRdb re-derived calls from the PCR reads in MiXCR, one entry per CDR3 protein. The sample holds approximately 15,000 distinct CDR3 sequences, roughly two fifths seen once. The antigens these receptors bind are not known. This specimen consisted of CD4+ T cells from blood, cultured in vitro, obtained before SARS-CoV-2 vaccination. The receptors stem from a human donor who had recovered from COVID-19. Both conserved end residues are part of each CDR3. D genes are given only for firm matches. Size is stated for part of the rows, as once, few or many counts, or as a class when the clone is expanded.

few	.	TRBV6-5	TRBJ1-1	CASSYHRDGRKAEAFF	TGTGCCAGCAGTTACCACCGGGACGGCCGCAAGGCTGAAGCTTTCTTT
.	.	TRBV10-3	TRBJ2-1	CAISEGVQGGYNEQFF	TGTGCCATCAGTGAGGGTGTGCAGGGGGGCTACAATGAGCAGTTCTTC
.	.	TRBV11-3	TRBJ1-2	CASSLNVLGANYGYTF	TGTGCCAGCAGCTTAAACGTTCTAGGAGCTAACTATGGCTACACCTTC
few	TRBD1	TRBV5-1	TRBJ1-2	CASSLVAGQGADYTF	TGCGCCAGCAGCTTGGTGGCGGGACAGGGGGCGGACTACACCTTC
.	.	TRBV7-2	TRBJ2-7	CASSLGGSQYEQYF	TGTGCCAGCAGCTTAGGAGGCAGCCAATACGAGCAGTACTTC
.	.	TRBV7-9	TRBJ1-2	CASSHQGNYGYTF	TGTGCCAGCAGCCACCAAGGTAACTATGGCTACACCTTC
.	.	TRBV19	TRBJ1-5	CARGCGGVNQPQHF	TGTGCCAGGGGATGCGGGGGTGTTAATCAGCCCCAGCATTTT
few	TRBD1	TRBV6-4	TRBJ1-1	CASGLGTGTENTEAFF	TGTGCCAGCGGTCTCGGTACCGGGACAGAGAACACTGAAGCTTTCTTT
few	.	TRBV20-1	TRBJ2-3	CSARDVIVGNTQYF	TGCAGTGCTAGAGATGTGATAGTTGGAAATACGCAGTATTTT
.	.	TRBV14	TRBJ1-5	CASSQAGLQPQHF	TGTGCCAGCAGCCAGGCGGGTCTTCAGCCCCAGCATTTT
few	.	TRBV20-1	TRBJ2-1	CSARGDISYNEQFF	TGCAGTGCTAGAGGGGATATCTCCTACAATGAGCAGTTCTTC
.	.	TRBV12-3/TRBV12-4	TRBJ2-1	CASRVSEYNEQFF	TGTGCCAGCAGAGTTAGCGAGTACAATGAGCAGTTCTTC
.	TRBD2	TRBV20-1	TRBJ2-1	CSARVAGEGNEQFF	TGCAGTGCTAGAGTGGCGGGAGAGGGCAATGAGCAGTTCTTC
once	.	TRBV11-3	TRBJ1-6	CASSLAGSYNSPLHF	TGTGCCAGCAGCTTAGCAGGTTCCTATAATTCACCCCTCCACTTT
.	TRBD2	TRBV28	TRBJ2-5	CASREAGAPGETQYF	TGTGCCAGCAGGGAAGCGGGAGCCCCAGGGGAGACCCAGTACTTC
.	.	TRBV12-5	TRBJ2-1	CASGLVGGHNEQFF	TGTGCTAGTGGTTTGGTAGGGGGGCACAATGAGCAGTTCTTC
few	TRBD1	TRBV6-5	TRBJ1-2	CASSYRGQNYGYTF	TGTGCCAGCAGCTACAGGGGGCAAAACTATGGCTACACCTTC
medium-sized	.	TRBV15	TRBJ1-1	CATSRERGGGTEAFF	TGTGCCACCAGCAGAGAAAGAGGGGGGGGCACTGAAGCTTTCTTT
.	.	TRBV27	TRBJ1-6	CASSFSGSPLHF	TGTGCCAGCAGTTTTAGTGGGTCACCCCTCCACTTT
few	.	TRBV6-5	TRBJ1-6	CASSYATVGDSPLHF	TGTGCCAGCAGTTACGCGACAGTAGGGGATTCACCCCTCCACTTT
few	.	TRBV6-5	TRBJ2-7	CASSYRVAPNYEQYF	TGTGCCAGCAGTTACCGGGTAGCCCCTAACTACGAGCAGTACTTC
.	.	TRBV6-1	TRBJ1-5	CASSRDPYSNQPQHF	TGTGCCAGCAGCAGGGACCCCTATAGCAATCAGCCCCAGCATTTT
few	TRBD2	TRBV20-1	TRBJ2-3	CSATGTSGNQDTQYF	TGCAGTGCTACCGGGACTAGCGGGAACCAAGATACGCAGTATTTT
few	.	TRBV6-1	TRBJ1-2	CASSRGPSRGGYTF	TGTGCCAGCAGTCGCGGGCCCTCCCGGGGAGGCTACACCTTC
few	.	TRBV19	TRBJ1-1	CASSIDAQMNTEAFF	TGTGCCAGTAGTATAGATGCCCAGATGAACACTGAAGCTTTCTTT
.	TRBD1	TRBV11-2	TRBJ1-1	CASSPGTGGTEAFF	TGTGCCAGCAGCCCCGGGACAGGGGGGACTGAAGCTTTCTTT
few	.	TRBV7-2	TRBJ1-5	CASSFGVSNQPQHF	TGTGCCAGCAGCTTCGGGGTTAGCAATCAGCCCCAGCATTTT
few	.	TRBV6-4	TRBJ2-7	CASSELLGAEQYF	TGTGCCAGCAGTGAACTTCTCGGGGCCGAGCAGTACTTC
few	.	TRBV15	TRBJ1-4	CATSRDIPEKLFF	TGTGCCACCAGCAGAGATATACCCGAAAAACTGTTTTTT
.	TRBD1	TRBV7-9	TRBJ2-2	CASIPTGVAGELFF	TGTGCCAGCATCCCGACAGGGGTGGCCGGGGAGCTGTTTTTT
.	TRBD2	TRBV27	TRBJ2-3	CASSLTSGRAGDTQYF	TGTGCCAGCAGCCTAACAAGCGGGAGGGCCGGTGATACGCAGTATTTT
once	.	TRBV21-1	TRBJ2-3	CASIQAASYTDTQYF	TGTGCCAGCATCCAAGCGGCTAGTTACACAGATACGCAGTATTTT
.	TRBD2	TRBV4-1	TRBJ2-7	CASSQASGYEQYF	TGCGCCAGCAGCCAGGCTAGCGGCTACGAGCAGTACTTC
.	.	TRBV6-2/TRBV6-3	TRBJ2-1	CASSRRAFEVMAGEQFF	TGTGCCAGCAGCCGGCGGGCCTTTGAGGTAATGGCTGGTGAGCAGTTCTTC
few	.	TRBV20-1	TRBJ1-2	CSAREAASNYGYTF	TGCAGTGCTAGAGAGGCAGCTTCTAACTATGGCTACACCTTC
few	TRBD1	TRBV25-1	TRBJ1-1	CASWGQLNTEAFF	TGTGCCAGCTGGGGACAGTTGAACACTGAAGCTTTCTTT
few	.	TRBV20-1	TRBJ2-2	CSASASRLSTGELFF	TGCAGTGCTAGCGCGTCTAGACTGAGCACCGGGGAGCTGTTTTTT
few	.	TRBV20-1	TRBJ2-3	CSARDQARATDTQYF	TGCAGTGCTAGAGATCAGGCCAGGGCAACAGATACGCAGTATTTT
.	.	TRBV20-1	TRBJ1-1	CSARGYLGAAQPEAFF	TGCAGTGCTAGAGGTTACCTCGGGGCCGCACAGCCCGAAGCTTTCTTT
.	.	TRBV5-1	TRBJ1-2	CASSLVAGYGYTF	TGCGCCAGCAGCTTGGTGGCAGGATATGGCTACACCTTC
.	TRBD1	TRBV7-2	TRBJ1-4	CASSPEGGLTNEKLFF	TGTGCCAGCAGCCCCGAAGGGGGCTTAACTAATGAAAAACTGTTTTTT
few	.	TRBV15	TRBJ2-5	CATSSPGHWETQYF	TGTGCCACCAGCAGCCCGGGACATTGGGAGACCCAGTACTTC
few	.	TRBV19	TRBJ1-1	CASSIATAEAFF	TGTGCCAGTAGTATAGCCACGGCTGAAGCTTTCTTT
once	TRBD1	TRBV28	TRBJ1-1	CASRRDRGRMNTEAFF	TGTGCCAGCAGAAGAGACAGGGGGCGAATGAACACTGAAGCTTTCTTT
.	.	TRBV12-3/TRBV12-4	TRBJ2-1	CASSLGFGVYNEQFF	TGTGCCAGCAGTTTAGGTTTTGGGGTCTACAATGAGCAGTTCTTC
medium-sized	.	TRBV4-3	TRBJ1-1	CASSLRGSENTEAFF	TGCGCCAGCAGCTTACGAGGGAGTGAGAACACTGAAGCTTTCTTT
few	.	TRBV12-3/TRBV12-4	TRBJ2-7	CASSAGPYEQYF	TGTGCCAGCAGTGCGGGACCCTACGAGCAGTACTTC
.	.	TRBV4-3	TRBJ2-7	CASSQDGLSYEQYF	TGCGCCAGCAGCCAAGACGGCTTATCCTACGAGCAGTACTTC
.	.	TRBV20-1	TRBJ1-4	CSARLGEKLFF	TGCAGTGCTAGGTTGGGTGAAAAACTGTTTTTT
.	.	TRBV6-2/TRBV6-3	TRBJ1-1	CASSYKGTEAFF	TGTGCCAGCAGTTACAAGGGCACTGAAGCTTTCTTT
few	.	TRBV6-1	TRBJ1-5	CASSRGTRYSNQPQHF	TGTGCCAGCAGTCGGGGGACACGGTATAGCAATCAGCCCCAGCATTTT
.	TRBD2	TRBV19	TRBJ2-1	CASSILAGAEQFF	TGTGCCAGTAGTATCCTAGCGGGGGCCGAGCAGTTCTTC
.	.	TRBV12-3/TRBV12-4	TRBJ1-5	CASSTADPFQPQHF	TGTGCCAGCAGTACCGCCGACCCTTTCCAGCCCCAGCATTTT